Listed here is a single TCR beta chain. Its antigen is unknown. Per the germline V gene, CDR1 is GTSNPN and CDR2 is SVGIG (reference sequence). V was cut by 1 base and J by 8 bases, with 2 bases left in between. The CDR3 runs to 10 residues. The data belong to a study of shared clonotypes between healthy human individuals. In the naive CD8 group, cells lacked CD45RO and were positively selected for CCR7, so terminally differentiated effector memory CD45RA+ cells were left out. There were only Caucasian adults among the donors, and all lived in Nashville, Tennessee. Findings and caveats of the study: Larger estimated richness was generally recorded for naive subsets relative to memory subsets. Clonotype sharing among donors was expected to depend on sequencing depth.

For each subset, genomic DNA was distributed in equal portions over several immunoSEQ plates. Only in-frame clones appear in the TCRdb table, and some are missing; sequencing was by immunoSEQ multiplex PCR. This sample has hundreds of thousands of clones, with 96% found just once. This sequence was found in a man under 40 in good health. J is TRBJ1-4 and V is TRBV30; D is undetermined. Sequenced: naive CD8+ T cells sorted from blood. The CDR3 loop reads CAWSGEKLFF. The CDR3 nucleotides are TGTGCCTGGAGTGGGGAAAAACTGTTTTTT.